In this sample, the clone carrying this TCR beta chain turned up many times. Antigen specificity is unknown. The data were taken from a study of T cells in Graves' hyperthyroidism and ophthalmopathy. Study as a whole: Blood was drawn when the patient was first diagnosed and still untreated. General observations from the study: Before onset, by a median of 6.5 months, the model predicted ophthalmopathy.

Unmatched junction bases numbered 9, after V lost 4 bases and J lost 0 bases. Germline-derived CDR1 and CDR2 are LNHDA and SQIVND (reference sequence). The CDR3 spans 17 residues. From RNA transcripts, TCR beta CDR3 regions were amplified. A first-round RT-PCR of the TCR CDR3 used the HTBI primer set. TCRdb reprocessed the multiplex PCR reads with MiXCR, giving one entry per CDR3 protein. The sample records fewer than 650,000 distinct CDR3 sequences, roughly 14% being singletons. With duration under 3 months, ophthalmopathy was active: Clinical Activity Score at least 3, NOSPECS at least 4. Lactation, pregnancy, other autoimmune disease or uncontrolled infection excluded patients.

The J gene is TRBJ1-5, the V gene TRBV19, with TRBD1 identical over 7 bases. Material: blood. This sequence originates from a woman in her forties with Graves' ophthalmopathy. CDR3 amino acids: CASSSLGTAYSNQPQHF. The CDR3, as DNA: TGTGCCAGTAGTAGCCTCGGGACAGCTTATAGCAATCAGCCCCAGCATTTT.